These 9 T cell receptor beta chains were all obtained from the same sample, sequenced in a study of cytomegalovirus exposure and HLA in healthy donors. PCR amplification relied on 60 Vbeta primers (plus 13 Jbeta primers). Some clones are missing from TCRdb's copy, which holds only in-frame ones; the method was immunoSEQ multiplex PCR. In the table there are about 110,000 clones, approximately 81% of which are singletons. Sequencing was performed on PBMCs. The source of these receptors is a woman in her late teens or twenties in good health and CMV-seropositive.

The chain uses TRBV28 and TRBJ1-5, with D possibly being TRBD1 (6 bases). With 5 bases removed from V and 6 bases from J, the gap between germline ends came to 20 bases. Germline V gene data show CDR1 as MDHEN and CDR2 as SYDVKM. The CDR3 totals 16 residues. The CDR3: CASSLSPLGGAQPQHF. The DNA of the CDR3 is TGTGCCAGCAGTCTATCCCCCTTGGGGGGGGCTCAGCCCCAGCATTTT.

The rearrangement uses TRBV18 and TRBJ2-7, with 10 bases aligning to TRBD1. V lost 8 bases to trimming and J lost 1 base; unmatched junction nucleotides: 8. This CDR3 is 15 amino acids long. From germline, CDR1 is KGHSH and CDR2 LQKENI. The CDR3 region has the DNA TGTGCCAGCAAAGGGGGGACAGGGGTATCCTACGAGCAGTACTTC. Protein sequence: CASKGGTGVSYEQYF.

The chain combines TRBV4-2 with TRBJ2-1; weak D call: TRBD2 (6 bases). The germline V gene has CDR1 LGHNA and CDR2 YNFKEQ. CDR3 size: 14 residues. V lost 0 bases and J 5 bases, leaving 8 bases between the germline ends. This CDR3 is CASSQEGLHNEQFF. The CDR3 nucleotides are TGTGCCAGCAGCCAAGAGGGACTGCACAATGAGCAGTTCTTC.

This sequence joins TRBV7-2 and TRBJ2-1; 15 bases match TRBD2. The junction had 6 bases not matched to a gene; V was cut back by 1 base and J by 5 bases. This CDR3 is 18 amino acids long. CDR1 SGHTA and CDR2 FQGNSA come from the germline V gene. The CDR3 bases are TGTGCCAGCAGCTTAGAGGGGACTAGCGGGAGGTTCAACAATGAGCAGTTCTTC. Translating gives CASSLEGTSGRFNNEQFF. Complete variable domain (other parts from reference TRBV7-2 and TRBJ2-1): GAGVSQSPSNKVTEKGKDVELRCDPISGHTALYWYRQSLGQGLEFLIYFQGNSAPDKSGLPSDRFSAERTGGSVSTLTIQRTQQEDSAVYLCASSLEGTSGRFNNEQFFGPGTRLTVL.

This chain joins TRBV5-4 and TRBJ1-4, with TRBD1 identical over 7 bases. CDR1 is SGHNT, CDR2 YYREEE, per germline (reference sequence). CDR3 length: 14 amino acids. Trimming at V came to 5 bases and at J to 6 bases, leaving 7 bases not matched to a gene. In DNA form, the CDR3 reads TGTGCCAGCAGACCGACAGGGTCGGATGAAAAACTGTTTTTT. Translation gives CASRPTGSDEKLFF. Combining the CDR3 with reference TRBV5-4 and TRBJ1-4 gives the whole variable domain ETGVTQSPTHLIKTRGQQVTLRCSSQSGHNTVSWYQQALGQGPQFIFQYYREEENGRGNFPPRFSGLQFPNYSSELNVNALELDDSALYLCASRPTGSDEKLFFGSGTQLSVL.

This clone came up once. This chain joins TRBV7-3 and TRBJ2-5, with TRBD2 matching 8 bases. The junction had 3 bases not matched to a gene; V was cut back by 5 bases and J by 4 bases. The CDR3 is 13 residues long. Germline CDR1 SGHTA, CDR2 FQGTGA. CDR3 residues: CASSRGGRETQYF. In DNA, the CDR3 is TGTGCCAGCAGCCGCGGGGGGCGAGAGACCCAGTACTTC.

A note on this clone: Additional DNA sequences in this sample encode the identical CDR3. V and J are TRBV7-3 and TRBJ2-3; 11 bases match TRBD2. Losses at the gene ends were 4 bases for V and 5 bases for J; bases not matched to a gene: 2. The CDR3 runs to 14 residues. Per the germline V gene, CDR1 is SGHTA and CDR2 is FQGTGA. In nucleotides, the CDR3 is TGTGCCAGCAGCTCCCTAGCGGGAGGAGATACGCAGTATTTT. Translation gives CASSSLAGGDTQYF.

V and J are TRBV5-8 and TRBJ1-5; TRBD1 aligns across 7 bases. Germline loops: CDR1 SGHTS, CDR2 YDEGEE. J was trimmed by 7 bases and V by 2 bases; bases with no gene match: 6. This CDR3 has 14 amino acids. The CDR3 here is CASSFTGVWQPQHF. The CDR3 coding sequence is TGTGCCAGCAGCTTTACAGGGGTATGGCAGCCCCAGCATTTT.

On this clone: Its ends do not fully match the called genes, so a read error is possible. V and J are TRBV7-9 and TRBJ2-1; D gene uncertain. The CDR3 runs 16 residues. CDR1 and CDR2 from the germline V gene are SEHNR and FQNEAQ (reference sequence). The CDR3 sequence is CSSSLVVLTTYNEQFF. The CDR3 region has the DNA TGTTCCAGCAGCTTAGTGGTACTCACCACCTACAATGAGCAGTTCTTC.